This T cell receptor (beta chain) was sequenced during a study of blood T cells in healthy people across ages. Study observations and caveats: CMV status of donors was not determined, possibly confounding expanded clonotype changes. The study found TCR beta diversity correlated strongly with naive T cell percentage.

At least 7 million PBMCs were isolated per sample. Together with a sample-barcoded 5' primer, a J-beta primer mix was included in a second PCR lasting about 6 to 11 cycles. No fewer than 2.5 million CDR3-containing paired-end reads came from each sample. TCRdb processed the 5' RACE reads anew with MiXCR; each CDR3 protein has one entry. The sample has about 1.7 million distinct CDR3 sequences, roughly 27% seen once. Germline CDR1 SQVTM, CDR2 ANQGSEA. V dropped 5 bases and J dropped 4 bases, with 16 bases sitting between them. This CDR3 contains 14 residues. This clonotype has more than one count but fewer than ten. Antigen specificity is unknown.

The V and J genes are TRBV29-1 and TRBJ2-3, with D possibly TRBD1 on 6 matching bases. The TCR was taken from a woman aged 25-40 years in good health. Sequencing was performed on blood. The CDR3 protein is CSVHPQGPPDTQYF. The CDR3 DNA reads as TGCAGCGTTCACCCACAGGGACCCCCAGATACGCAGTATTTT.